Following are 30 T cell receptor beta chains from one sample sequenced in a study of post-analysis software for immune sequencing data. Study-wide points: In patients, TRBV5-6, TRBV5-1 and TRBV20-1 belonged to five TRBV segments found more frequently than in controls.

Prepared TCR beta cDNA libraries contained unique molecular identifiers. Via MiXCR, TCRdb re-called the PCR reads, giving one row per CDR3 protein. The table shows fewer than 700,000 distinct CDR3 sequences, with roughly 40% occurring only once. The antigens for these receptors are not known. Specimen: blood. The receptors derive from a girl between 10 and 17 years old with multiple sclerosis.

The chain is built from TRBV12-3 or TRBV12-4 and TRBJ1-1, with 7 bases lining up with TRBD1. This CDR3 spans 15 amino acids. Trimming took 6 bases from V and 0 from J; bases not matched to a gene: 7. The CDR3 region is CASRPPGQLNTEAFF. DNA of the CDR3: TGTGCCAGCAGGCCTCCGGGACAGCTGAACACTGAAGCTTTCTTT.

This clonotype was found a few times. The chain links TRBV3-1 to TRBJ1-5; no firm D call. The CDR3 totals 14 residues. Germline V gene data show CDR1 as LGHDT and CDR2 as YNNKEL (reference sequence). The V end lost 3 bases, the J end lost 2 bases, and 8 bases lay between the germline ends. Here the CDR3 DNA reads TGTGCCAGCAGCCAGATCGGCGGCAATCAGCCCCAGCATTTT. This translates into CASSQIGGNQPQHF.

This clonotype has only a few counts. The V call is TRBV2, the J call TRBJ2-1, with TRBD2 identical over 9 bases. J was trimmed by 2 bases and V by 6 bases; bases with no gene match: 5. Germline V gene data show CDR1 as SNHLY and CDR2 as FYNNEI. The CDR3 consists of 15 residues. The CDR3 nucleotides read TGTGCCAGCAGAGTGACTAGCGGTACCTACAATGAGCAGTTCTTC. It translates to CASRVTSGTYNEQFF.

The V call is TRBV20-1, the J call TRBJ1-4; D gene unclear. CDR3 length: 14 residues. Deletions cut 6 bases from V and 10 bases from J, with 21 bases between. Germline CDR1 reads DFQATT; CDR2 reads SNEGSKA (reference sequence). The chain's CDR3 is CSAGRPGPTPKLFF. In DNA, the CDR3 is TGCAGTGCGGGTAGACCGGGCCCTACCCCAAAACTGTTTTTT.

V usage is TRBV6-5 and J usage is TRBJ1-1; possible D gene TRBD1, 5 bases. V dropped 6 bases and J dropped 1 base, with 12 bases sitting between them. Germline V gene data show CDR1 as MNHEY and CDR2 as SVGAGI. The CDR3 spans 14 residues. CDR3 DNA: TGTGCCAGCAGCCCCGGGGGGACGAACACTGAAGCTTTCTTT. Translated, it gives CASSPGGTNTEAFF.

The rearrangement joins TRBV29-1 to TRBJ2-7, with D unclear. With 0 bases removed from V and 3 bases from J, the gap between germline ends came to 9 bases. Germline CDR1 is SQVTM and CDR2 is ANQGSEA. The CDR3 is 13 amino acids. The CDR3 loop reads CSVEERLGYEQYF. The CDR3 DNA sequence: TGCAGCGTTGAAGAGAGACTCGGCTACGAGCAGTACTTC.

This chain connects TRBV30 to TRBJ2-7; weak D call: TRBD2 (5 bases). The CDR3 covers 12 residues. Germline CDR1 is GTSNPN and CDR2 is SVGIG (reference sequence). Trimming shortened V by 3 bases and J by 6 bases, and 12 bases separated the two germline ends. DNA for the CDR3: TGTGCCTGGAGCAAGGGCCGGGGCGAGCAGTACTTC. It translates to CAWSKGRGEQYF.

The gene calls are TRBV5-1 and TRBJ2-2; 11 bases agree with TRBD1. The germline CDR1 and CDR2 sequences are SGHRS and YFSETQ. CDR3 size: 18 residues. J was trimmed by 6 bases and V by 3 bases; bases with no gene match: 13. CDR3 protein: CASSYGQGANFIPGELFF. The CDR3 nucleotides read TGCGCCAGCAGCTACGGACAGGGGGCGAATTTCATCCCCGGGGAGCTGTTTTTT. Using reference TRBV5-1 and TRBJ2-2 for the parts outside the CDR3, the full variable domain is KAGVTQTPRYLIKTRGQQVTLSCSPISGHRSVSWYQQTPGQGLQFLFEYFSETQRNKGNFPGRFSGRQFSNSRSEMNVSTLELGDSALYLCASSYGQGANFIPGELFFGEGSRLTVL.

V and J are TRBV20-1 and TRBJ1-2; 9 bases are shared with TRBD1. With V trimmed by 5 bases and J by 6 bases, 7 bases remained unmatched. The germline gives CDR1 DFQATT, CDR2 SNEGSKA (reference sequence). The CDR3 is made up of 13 amino acids. The DNA of the CDR3 is TGCAGTGCTTGGGACAGGGTATCGGATGGCTACACCTTC. Its protein product is CSAWDRVSDGYTF.

The chain couples TRBV24-1 to TRBJ2-3; 7 bases fit TRBD2. The CDR3 spans 14 residues. Germline V gene sequence: CDR1 KGHDR, CDR2 SFDVKD. Unmatched junction bases numbered 12, after V lost 9 bases and J lost 7 bases. The CDR3 sequence: CATSRGTTQNTQYF. The CDR3 DNA follows: TGTGCCACCTCCCGGGGGACTACCCAGAATACGCAGTATTTT.

This chain links TRBV27 with TRBJ1-5, with TRBD1 identical over 7 bases. Germline CDR1 MNHEY, CDR2 SMNVEV (reference sequence). Trimming took 0 bases from V and 5 from J; bases not matched to a gene: 16. There are 19 residues in the CDR3. The DNA for the CDR3 is TGTGCCAGCAGTTTATCTCCGGGACAGAGTTCGCGAGAATATCAGCCCCAGCATTTT. It yields the protein CASSLSPGQSSREYQPQHF.

As concerns this clonotype: A much larger clonotype is one base distant, so this may be a read error. The J gene is TRBJ2-3, the V gene TRBV11-2; no reliable D call. This CDR3 has 12 amino acids. CDR1 and CDR2 (germline): SGHAT, FQNNGV. V lost 3 bases and J 4 bases, leaving 5 bases between the germline ends. The CDR3 nucleotides read TGTGCCAGCAGCTTTGCCGCAGATACGCAGTATTTT. Protein: CASSFAADTQYF.

V usage is TRBV3-1 and J usage is TRBJ2-1, with unresolved D. The germline V gene has CDR1 LGHDT and CDR2 YNNKEL (reference sequence). The CDR3 loop spans 14 amino acids. Between the trimmed V and J ends, which lost 0 bases and 4 bases, there was a span of 7 bases. In nucleotides, the CDR3 is TGTGCCAGCAGCCAAGAACCGGTTTACAATGAGCAGTTCTTC. Translation: CASSQEPVYNEQFF.

The chain links TRBV2 to TRBJ2-7; D remains ambiguous. The CDR3 loop spans 12 amino acids. Germline assignment: CDR1 SNHLY and CDR2 FYNNEI. V lost 3 bases, J lost 3 bases, and 6 bases lay in between. Written as DNA, the CDR3 is TGTGCCAGCAGTGACGGCTACTACGAGCAGTACTTC. Translating it yields CASSDGYYEQYF.

J is TRBJ1-2 and V is TRBV12-3 or TRBV12-4, with a tentative D call TRBD1 (5 bases). V shed 7 bases and J shed 4 bases, with 13 bases lying between them. There are 13 residues in the CDR3. CDR3 in amino acids: CASTFGGSYGYTF. CDR3 DNA: TGTGCCAGCACGTTCGGGGGAAGCTATGGCTACACCTTC.

In this sample, this clonotype turned up once. The chain employs TRBV20-1 and TRBJ1-2; weak D call: TRBD1 (6 bases). Germline CDR1 is DFQATT and CDR2 is SNEGSKA (reference sequence). This CDR3 comprises 14 residues. The germline V and J ends were trimmed by 2 bases and 3 bases, with 13 bases remaining between them. CDR3 bases: TGCAGTGCTAGAACGGCACAGGGAGACTATGGCTACACCTTC. It translates to CSARTAQGDYGYTF.

The chain couples TRBV5-6 to TRBJ2-7; the D call may be TRBD1 or TRBD2 (5 bases each). The CDR3 extends over 15 amino acids. Germline CDR1 SGHDT, CDR2 YYEEEE. V was cut by 5 bases and J by 3 bases, with 18 bases left in between. CDR3 sequence: CASSNGGPSRYEQYF. In nucleotides, the CDR3 is TGTGCCAGCAGTAATGGGGGTCCCTCCCGCTACGAGCAGTACTTC.

V gene TRBV12-3 or TRBV12-4 combines with J gene TRBJ2-7; tentatively, D is TRBD2 (5 bases). The CDR3 covers 14 residues. Trimming stripped 6 bases from V and 3 bases from J, with 15 bases between. CDR3 region: CASSTSGMIYEQYF. DNA for the CDR3: TGTGCCAGCAGCACCTCGGGAATGATCTACGAGCAGTACTTC.

The V gene is TRBV5-1, the J gene TRBJ2-3, with D possibly being TRBD1 (6 bases). The CDR3 length is 15 residues. CDR1 SGHRS and CDR2 YFSETQ come from the germline V gene. V was trimmed by 4 bases and J by 2 bases, leaving 14 bases between them. CDR3 DNA sequence: TGCGCCAGCAGCACATGGGACACCTACACAGATACGCAGTATTTT. This encodes CASSTWDTYTDTQYF.

This sequence joins TRBV21-1 and TRBJ1-1. TRBV21-1 is annotated as a pseudogene. This CDR3 spans 17 amino acids. The CDR3 is CASSKLLSGGWNTEAFF. CDR3 sequence (DNA): TGTGCCAGCAGCAAACTTCTATCGGGAGGATGGAACACTGAAGCTTTCTTT.

The V and J genes are TRBV6-5 and TRBJ2-3; TRBD2 might be the D (5 bases). Trimming removed 0 bases at V and 1 base at J, with 8 bases between. This CDR3 has 15 amino acids. The V gene's germline CDR1 is MNHEY and CDR2 SVGAGI. CDR3 sequence reads: CASSYSLLGTDTQYF. CDR3 bases: TGTGCCAGCAGTTACTCGTTACTAGGCACAGATACGCAGTATTTT.

This clonotype has more than one count but fewer than ten. This chain uses TRBV12-3 or TRBV12-4 with TRBJ2-6, with TRBD2 as a possible D gene (6 bases). This CDR3 is built from 18 residues. V was cut by 5 bases and J by 0 bases, with 17 bases left in between. DNA of the CDR3: TGTGCCAGCAGTCAAGGGGCGGGGCCGATCTCTGGGGCCAACGTCCTGACTTTC. Translated, it gives CASSQGAGPISGANVLTF.

This chain joins TRBV15 and TRBJ2-7; TRBD2 is a possible D gene (6 bases). CDR1 and CDR2 (germline): LNHNV, YYDKDF (reference sequence). V shed 3 bases and J shed 0 bases, with 15 bases lying between them. This CDR3 has 16 amino acids. This CDR3 reads CATSSVRDSLSYEQYF. The CDR3 coding sequence is TGTGCCACCAGCAGCGTCCGGGACTCCCTCTCCTACGAGCAGTACTTC.

This clonotype was observed a handful of times. This chain joins TRBV6-5 and TRBJ2-1; possible D gene TRBD2, 6 bases. The CDR3 length is 14 residues. CDR1 is MNHEY, CDR2 SVGAGI, per germline. V lost 0 bases and J lost 6, with 9 bases in between. CDR3 sequence: CASSYSALANEQFF. The CDR3, as DNA: TGTGCCAGCAGTTACTCGGCACTAGCCAATGAGCAGTTCTTC.

This clonotype has a handful of counts. The chain carries TRBV7-3 and TRBJ2-1; no clear D gene. V was pared by 1 base and J by 4 bases, with 5 bases between. The CDR3 is 13 amino acids. Germline values: CDR1 SGHTA, CDR2 FQGTGA. The CDR3 loop is CASSLNLYNEQFF. CDR3 nucleotide sequence: TGTGCCAGCAGCTTAAACTTATACAATGAGCAGTTCTTC.

This sequence joins TRBV10-1 and TRBJ2-7, with 9 bases aligning to TRBD1. Germline CDR1 WNHNN, CDR2 SYGVQD (reference sequence). Trimming removed 2 bases from V and 5 bases from J; junction bases left unmatched: 1. This CDR3 comprises 13 residues. The CDR3 DNA is TGCGCCAGCAGTGAGGGGACAGGGAACGAGCAGTACTTC. Protein: CASSEGTGNEQYF.

To note about this clonotype: Germline and junction disagree at one end, which may indicate a read error. The chain carries TRBV20-1 and TRBJ2-7; 7 positions agree with TRBD2. Germline assignment: CDR1 DFQATT and CDR2 SNEGSKA (reference sequence). The CDR3 contains 15 residues. The CDR3 DNA follows: TGCAGTGCTAGAGGGGGTAGGGCGGGAGCATACGAGCAATACTTC. This sequence encodes CSARGGRAGAYEQYF.

The chain links TRBV9 to TRBJ2-3, with 11 bases aligning to TRBD2. The ends lost 7 bases at V and 3 bases at J; junction bases unmatched: 4. CDR3 length: 14 residues. Germline loops: CDR1 SGDLS, CDR2 YYNGEE. For the CDR3, the DNA is TGTGCCAGCGGGAGGACTAGCGGGACAGATACGCAGTATTTT. Translation gives CASGRTSGTDTQYF.

The V call is TRBV12-3 or TRBV12-4, the J call TRBJ1-4; D is unclear. CDR3 length equals 13 residues. Trimming took off 3 bases at V and 10 bases at J, with 12 bases between the two ends. The CDR3 is CASSLRSSGKLFF. The CDR3 DNA reads as TGTGCCAGCAGTTTGCGGAGCTCTGGAAAACTGTTTTTT.

The chain couples TRBV20-1 to TRBJ1-5, with 7 positions matching TRBD1. Germline loops: CDR1 DFQATT, CDR2 SNEGSKA (reference sequence). The CDR3 extends over 14 amino acids. Trimming cost V 6 bases and J 5 bases; bases outside gene matches: 10. In DNA, the CDR3 is TGCAGTGCAGAGAGGGTAGGGGGCTATCAGCCCCAGCATTTT. It yields the protein CSAERVGGYQPQHF.